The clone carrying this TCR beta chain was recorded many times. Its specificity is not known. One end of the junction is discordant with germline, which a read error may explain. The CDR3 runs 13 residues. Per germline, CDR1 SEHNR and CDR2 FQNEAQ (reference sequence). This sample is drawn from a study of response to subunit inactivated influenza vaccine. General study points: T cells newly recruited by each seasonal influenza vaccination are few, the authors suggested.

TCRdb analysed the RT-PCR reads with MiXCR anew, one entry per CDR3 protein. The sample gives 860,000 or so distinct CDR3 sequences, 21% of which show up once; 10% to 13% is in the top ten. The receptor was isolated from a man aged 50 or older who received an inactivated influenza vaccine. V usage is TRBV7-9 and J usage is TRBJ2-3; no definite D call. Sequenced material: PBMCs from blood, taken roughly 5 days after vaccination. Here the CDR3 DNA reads TGTGCCAGCAGCTTAGAAGTCCCGGGCCCGCTACATTTT. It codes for CASSLEVPGPLHF.